Sequencing of this TCR beta chain was carried out in a study of control samples from healthy donors and cancer patients (dated by TCRdb to the early 2020s). In the case of this clone: No cognate antigen has been identified for it. Base qualities were left out, and no much larger clone turns up one base away.

To prepare the library, the immunoSEQ multiplex PCR assay was applied. The immuneACCESS repertoire file appears here via TCRdb, limited to in-frame rearrangements. These files lack a portion of the clones; in checked studies, under half of the deficit traces to unresolved V genes, and the cause of the others is not known. This sample has roughly 59,000 clones in its table, and 92% of those were observed once. The ten largest clones take up around 1.7% of the sample. Reading from cysteine to phenylalanine, the CDR3 counts 13 amino acids. Only the CDR3 DNA stays, 39 bases, in frame from base 1. CDR1 and CDR2 were assigned from the germline V gene as MNHEY and SVGAGI. Trimming takes 9 bases from V and 5 bases from J, and the germline ends sit 16 bases apart.

This receptor was obtained from a man in his forties with colorectal cancer. The sequence joins TRBV6-5 to TRBJ1-2, with a tentative D gene TRBD1 over 6 matching bases. Sequencing was done on a sample of PBMCs. The CDR3 region: CASGPGQTYGYTF. The DNA sequence is given as TGTGCCAGTGGGCCCGGACAGACTTATGGCTACACCTTC.